The next 3 T cell receptor beta chains were all read from a single sample in a study of cytomegalovirus exposure and HLA in healthy donors. Primers: 60 Vbeta forward and 13 Jbeta reverse. Repertoires were generated with immunoSEQ multiplex PCR, while TCRdb's copy carries only in-frame clones and drops some. Its table lists some 180,000 clones. Sequencing was performed on PBMCs. All receptors come from a young man in good health and CMV-seronegative.

The V and J genes are TRBV2 and TRBJ1-2; D is ambiguous. The V gene lost 2 bases and the J gene lost 4 bases, with 8 bases spanning the gap. Germline CDR1 SNHLY, CDR2 FYNNEI. The CDR3 runs 13 residues. For the CDR3, the DNA is TGTGCCAGCAGTGAACAGGTGGGCTATGGCTACACCTTC. Residues: CASSEQVGYGYTF. Filled out from reference TRBV2 and TRBJ1-2, the complete variable domain reads EPEVTQTPSHQVTQMGQEVILRCVPISNHLYFYWYRQILGQKVEFLVSFYNNEISEKSEIFDDQFSVERPDGSNFTLKIRSTKLEDSAMYFCASSEQVGYGYTFGSGTRLTVV.

The V and J genes are TRBV29-1 and TRBJ2-4, with D possibly matching TRBD1 (5 bases). The germline V gene encodes CDR1 SQVTM and CDR2 ANQGSEA. This CDR3 has 15 amino acids. V was cut by 4 bases and J by 8 bases, with 21 bases left in between. The CDR3 here is CSVVALMGRWDIQYF. DNA for the CDR3: TGCAGCGTTGTCGCCCTTATGGGGCGTTGGGACATTCAGTACTTC.

The chain is built from TRBV19 and TRBJ2-1; TRBD2 matches at 15 bases. Unmatched junction bases numbered 8, after V lost 0 bases and J lost 8 bases. Germline CDR1 is LNHDA and CDR2 is SQIVND (reference sequence). CDR3 length: 18 residues. This chain's CDR3 is CASSIERTSGRAHDEQFF. In DNA form, the CDR3 reads TGTGCCAGTAGTATAGAGCGGACTAGCGGGAGGGCCCACGATGAGCAGTTCTTC.